This TCR beta chain was recovered during a study of T cell responses to AZD1222 COVID-19 vaccine. Findings and caveats of the study: Spike-wide vaccine-associated CD4 TCRs dominated at 160-218 and 743-854.

This clone has only a few counts. Its antigen is still unknown. Generated by immunoSEQ multiplex PCR, the TCRdb table keeps only in-frame clones and is missing some. The table lists approximately 150,000 clones, approximately 92% of them singletons. The TCR comes from an adult in good health. This specimen was peripheral blood, taken on day 0 of AZD1222 vaccination.

The DNA of the CDR3 is TGCGCCAGCAGTGAGGCCGGGACGGCGGTGGACGAGCAGTACTTC. This translates into CASSEAGTAVDEQYF. This sequence joins TRBV10-1 and TRBJ2-7; D could derive from TRBD1 or TRBD2 (5 bases each). Trimming removed 2 bases from V and 5 bases from J, with 16 bases in between. The CDR3 covers 15 residues. Germline V gives CDR1 WNHNN, CDR2 SYGVQD (reference sequence).